Shown below are 20 T cell receptor beta chains from a single sample sequenced in a study of OX40 agonist ivuxolimab in advanced cancers. The library relied on the immunoSEQ multiplex PCR assay. Here the immuneACCESS table is served through TCRdb, limited to in-frame sequences with V and J called. Missing clones are a known gap in these copies; in checked studies unresolved V genes cover under half, and the rest lacks a known reason. The sample records about 73,000 clones, approximately 90% of which are singletons. Of the sample, roughly 0.54% falls within the top ten clones. The sample here was CD4+ or CD8+ T cells sorted from blood, taken in a trial of the OX40 agonist ivuxolimab. The receptors shown here come from an adult with an advanced solid tumor such as melanoma, head and neck, liver or kidney cancer.

This chain joins TRBV28 and TRBJ2-3; 14 bases map to TRBD2. Germline V lookup: CDR1 MDHEN, CDR2 SYDVKM. V lost 10 bases and J lost 4; bases outside the gene matches: 7. This CDR3 has 15 amino acids. The CDR3 DNA is TGTGCCACCTCCGGACTAGCGGGAGGTTCAGATACGCAGTATTTT. Encoded protein: CATSGLAGGSDTQYF.

The gene calls are TRBV28 and TRBJ2-5; 8 nucleotides align to TRBD2. This CDR3 contains 13 residues. Germline V gene data show CDR1 as MDHEN and CDR2 as SYDVKM. CDR3 residues: CAAAGGLWETQYF. CDR3 in DNA: TGTGCAGCTGCGGGGGGCCTCTGGGAGACCCAGTACTTC.

The chain employs TRBV6-1 and TRBJ1-2; 7 bases fit TRBD1. The CDR3 is 14 amino acids. After removal of 7 bases from V and 4 bases from J, the junction contained 9 bases not matched to a gene. Germline-derived CDR1 and CDR2 are MNHNS and SASEGT. The CDR3 here is CASIPGGTAYGYTF. The CDR3, as DNA: TGTGCCAGCATCCCGGGAGGGACAGCCTATGGCTACACCTTC.

This clone showed up just once. The chain joins TRBV2 to TRBJ1-3, with 8 bases that match TRBD1. The J segment lost 11 bases and the V segment lost 3 bases, leaving 0 bases of the junction unmatched. Germline values: CDR1 SNHLY, CDR2 FYNNEI. The CDR3 runs 11 residues. CDR3 coding DNA: TGTGCCAGCAGTGAGGGACAGGCCATATATTTT. Amino acids: CASSEGQAIYF.

The chain joins TRBV5-4 to TRBJ2-1; a weak D match, TRBD1 (6 bases). Trimming removed 1 base at V and 3 bases at J, with 14 bases between. Germline values: CDR1 SGHNT, CDR2 YYREEE (reference sequence). The CDR3 consists of 16 residues. CDR3 region: CASSLPKQGNYNEQFF. The CDR3 DNA sequence: TGTGCCAGCAGCTTGCCCAAACAGGGAAACTACAATGAGCAGTTCTTC.

This chain joins TRBV9 and TRBJ2-3; the match to TRBD2 covers 8 bases. Germline V lookup: CDR1 SGDLS, CDR2 YYNGEE. V dropped 2 bases and J dropped 2; count of bases not matched to a gene: 1. The CDR3 extends over 14 amino acids. The CDR3 DNA reads TGTGCCAGCAGCGTTAGCGGGGACACAGATACGCAGTATTTT. Protein sequence: CASSVSGDTDTQYF.

CDR3 bases: TGTGCCAGCTCACCAGGACAGCCTTATAGCAATCAGCCCCAGCATTTT. It codes for CASSPGQPYSNQPQHF. V and J are TRBV18 and TRBJ1-5; maybe TRBD1 (6 bases). The length of the CDR3 is 16 residues. CDR1 is KGHSH, CDR2 LQKENI, per germline. V was clipped by 2 bases and J by 0 bases, with 11 bases between them.

This rearrangement joins TRBV14 to TRBJ2-7; D gene unclear. The V end lost 4 bases, the J end lost 0 bases, and 13 bases lay between the germline ends. The CDR3 consists of 15 residues. Germline lookup yields CDR1 SGHDN and CDR2 FVKESK. The CDR3 spells CASSLSGGSSYEQYF. The CDR3 coding sequence is TGTGCCAGCAGCCTTTCGGGTGGTAGCTCCTACGAGCAGTACTTC.

The rearrangement links TRBV6-6 to TRBJ1-1; TRBD1 aligns across 9 bases. The CDR3 extends over 13 amino acids. Germline assignment: CDR1 MNHNY and CDR2 SVGAGI (reference sequence). V was pared by 6 bases and J by 7 bases, with 6 bases of the junction left unmatched. The CDR3 is CASSRDREGEAFF. The CDR3 DNA follows: TGTGCCAGCAGCCGGGACAGGGAGGGTGAAGCTTTCTTT.

This clone appeared once. This sequence joins TRBV9 and TRBJ2-2; 9 nucleotides line up with TRBD1. Per the germline V gene, CDR1 is SGDLS and CDR2 is YYNGEE. The CDR3 extends over 16 amino acids. V was pared by 1 base and J by 1 base, with 2 bases of the junction left unmatched. CDR3 residues: CASSVMGQGNTGELFF. DNA of the CDR3: TGTGCCAGCAGCGTAATGGGACAGGGGAACACCGGGGAGCTGTTTTTT.

The V and J genes are TRBV6-6 and TRBJ2-7; possible D gene TRBD2, 5 bases. The CDR3 covers 14 residues. Germline CDR1 and CDR2: MNHNY and SVGAGI (reference sequence). V was shortened by 0 bases and J by 4 bases, with 10 bases between the two germline ends. The CDR3 loop is CASSYSSSRYEQYF. The DNA of the CDR3 is TGTGCCAGCAGTTACTCGTCTAGCCGGTACGAGCAGTACTTC.

The V and J genes are TRBV7-2 and TRBJ2-2; the D is unclear. The germline gives CDR1 SGHTA, CDR2 FQGNSA. V gave up 4 bases and J gave up 5 bases, with 8 bases separating them. The CDR3 covers 13 residues. Here the CDR3 reads CASSSSRTGELFF. In DNA form, the CDR3 reads TGTGCCAGCAGCTCCTCTCGTACCGGGGAGCTGTTTTTT. Complete variable domain (other parts from reference TRBV7-2 and TRBJ2-2): GAGVSQSPSNKVTEKGKDVELRCDPISGHTALYWYRQSLGQGLEFLIYFQGNSAPDKSGLPSDRFSAERTGGSVSTLTIQRTQQEDSAVYLCASSSSRTGELFFGEGSRLTVL.

The chain is built from TRBV11-2 and TRBJ1-2, with D maybe TRBD1 (5 bases). The CDR3 spans 15 residues. CDR1 SGHAT and CDR2 FQNNGV come from the germline V gene. V was cut by 1 base and J by 6 bases, with 15 bases left in between. CDR3 loop: CASSLGPGRSDGYTF. Written as DNA, the CDR3 is TGTGCCAGCAGCTTAGGGCCGGGGCGCTCCGATGGCTACACCTTC.

The chain links TRBV28 to TRBJ2-2; perhaps TRBD1 as D (5 bases). Trimming removed 6 bases from V and 6 bases from J, with 17 bases in between. The CDR3 extends over 15 amino acids. The germline V gene has CDR1 MDHEN and CDR2 SYDVKM. For the CDR3, the DNA is TGTGCCAGCAGACCAAACGGACATTCAGCCGGGGAGCTGTTTTTT. It codes for CASRPNGHSAGELFF.

The genes are TRBV7-2 and TRBJ2-3, with D possibly TRBD1 on 5 matching bases. Germline-derived CDR1 and CDR2 are SGHTA and FQGNSA. This CDR3 spans 13 amino acids. Trimming shortened V by 5 bases and J by 4 bases, and 10 bases separated the two germline ends. The CDR3 sequence is CASSPQEPDTQYF. CDR3 bases: TGTGCCAGCAGCCCACAGGAACCAGATACGCAGTATTTT.

This CDR3 reads CASSLAQGSSPLHF. CDR3 DNA: TGTGCCAGCAGCTTGGCTCAGGGGAGCTCACCCCTCCACTTT. The gene calls are TRBV5-4 and TRBJ1-6; perhaps TRBD1 as D (6 bases). The germline V gene encodes CDR1 SGHNT and CDR2 YYREEE (reference sequence). This CDR3 region has 14 residues. Trimming left V 0 bases short and J 10 bases short, with 11 bases between. Filled out from reference TRBV5-4 and TRBJ1-6, the complete variable domain reads ETGVTQSPTHLIKTRGQQVTLRCSSQSGHNTVSWYQQALGQGPQFIFQYYREEENGRGNFPPRFSGLQFPNYSSELNVNALELDDSALYLCASSLAQGSSPLHFGNGTRLTVT.

The CDR3 spells CASSLDPSGRAPQFF. The CDR3 DNA sequence: TGTGCCAGCAGCTTGGATCCTAGCGGGAGGGCCCCACAGTTCTTC. V gene TRBV5-6 combines with J gene TRBJ2-1; 12 nucleotides agree with TRBD2. V shed 0 bases, J shed 13 bases, and the junction held 8 bases outside the gene matches. The CDR3 consists of 15 residues. CDR1 SGHDT and CDR2 YYEEEE come from the germline V gene.

A single count supports this clone. This chain links TRBV25-1 with TRBJ1-4, with TRBD1 as a possible D gene (5 bases). Germline V CDR1 and CDR2: MGHDK, SYGVNS. Trimming left V 6 bases short and J 8 bases short, with 10 bases between. This CDR3 is built from 12 residues. The CDR3 sequence: CASRRGGEKLFF. For the CDR3, the DNA is TGTGCCAGCAGGAGGGGAGGAGAAAAACTGTTTTTT.

The V and J genes are TRBV7-2 and TRBJ2-1, with 11 bases aligning to TRBD1. CDR1 and CDR2 from the germline V gene are SGHTA and FQGNSA. The CDR3 runs 18 residues. Trimming removed 3 bases from V and 4 bases from J; junction bases left unmatched: 11. CDR3 sequence reads: CASSLLGQGARYYNEQFF. DNA of the CDR3: TGTGCCAGCAGCTTGCTCGGACAGGGGGCACGATATTACAATGAGCAGTTCTTC.

This clone appeared a few times. V and J are TRBV5-4 and TRBJ2-1; maybe TRBD2 (5 bases). The CDR3 loop spans 11 amino acids. The germline V gene has CDR1 SGHNT and CDR2 YYREEE (reference sequence). The V end was cut by 1 base, the J end by 10 bases, with 6 bases between. CDR3 amino acids: CASSLWREQFF. DNA of the CDR3: TGTGCCAGCAGCTTGTGGAGGGAGCAGTTCTTC. Complete variable domain (other parts from reference TRBV5-4 and TRBJ2-1): ETGVTQSPTHLIKTRGQQVTLRCSSQSGHNTVSWYQQALGQGPQFIFQYYREEENGRGNFPPRFSGLQFPNYSSELNVNALELDDSALYLCASSLWREQFFGPGTRLTVL.